The subject of this entry is one T cell receptor (beta chain). The data are from a study of blood T cell repertoires in COVID-19. Study information: Samples taken during acute and convalescent COVID-19 were collected in the United States, Italy and Spain.

Under the authors' procedure: It was from reference gene primer amplification that nucleated cell counts were estimated. Here immunoSEQ multiplex PCR was the method, and the copy in TCRdb shows in-frame clones only, minus some. That table gives V, J and clone size, and the DNA gave D and trimming. The sample shows about 21,000 clones, around four fifths of them seen only once. The CDR3 consists of 13 residues. The germline gives CDR1 SNHLY, CDR2 FYNNEI. V dropped 6 bases and J dropped 1 base, with 10 bases sitting between them. This TCR derives from a human donor in a cohort sampled during active COVID-19. Sequenced input: peripheral blood. The chain uses TRBV2 and TRBJ2-7; a weak D match, TRBD2 (6 bases). CDR3 region: CASSREHSYEQYF. DNA for the CDR3: TGTGCCAGCAGCCGGGAGCATTCCTACGAGCAGTACTTC.